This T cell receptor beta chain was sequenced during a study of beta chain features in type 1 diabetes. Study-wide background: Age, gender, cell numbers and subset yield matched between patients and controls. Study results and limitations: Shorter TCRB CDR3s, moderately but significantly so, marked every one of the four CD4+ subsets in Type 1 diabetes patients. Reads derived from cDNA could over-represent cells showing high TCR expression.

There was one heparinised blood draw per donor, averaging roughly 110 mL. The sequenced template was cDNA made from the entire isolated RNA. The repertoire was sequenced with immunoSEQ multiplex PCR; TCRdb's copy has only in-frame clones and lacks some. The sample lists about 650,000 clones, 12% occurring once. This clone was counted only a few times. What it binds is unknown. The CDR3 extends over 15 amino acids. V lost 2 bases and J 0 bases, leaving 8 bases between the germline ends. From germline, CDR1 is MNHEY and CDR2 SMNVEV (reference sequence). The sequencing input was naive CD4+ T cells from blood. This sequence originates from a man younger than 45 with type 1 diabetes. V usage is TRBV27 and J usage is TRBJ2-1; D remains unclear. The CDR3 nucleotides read TGTGCCAGCAGTTTACAAACAGCCTCCTACAATGAGCAGTTCTTC. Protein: CASSLQTASYNEQFF.